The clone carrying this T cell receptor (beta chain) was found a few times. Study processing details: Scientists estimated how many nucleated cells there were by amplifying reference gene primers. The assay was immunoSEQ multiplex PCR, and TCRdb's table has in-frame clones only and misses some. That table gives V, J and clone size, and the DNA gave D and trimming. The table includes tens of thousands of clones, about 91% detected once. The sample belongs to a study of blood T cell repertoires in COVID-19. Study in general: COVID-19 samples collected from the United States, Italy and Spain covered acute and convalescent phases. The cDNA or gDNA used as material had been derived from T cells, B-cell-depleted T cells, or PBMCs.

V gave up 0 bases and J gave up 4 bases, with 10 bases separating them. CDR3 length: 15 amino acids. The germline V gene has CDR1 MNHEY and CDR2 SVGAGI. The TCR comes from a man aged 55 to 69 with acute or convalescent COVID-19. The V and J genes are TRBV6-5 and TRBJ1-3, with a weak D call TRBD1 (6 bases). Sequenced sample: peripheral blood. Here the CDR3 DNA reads TGTGCCAGCAGTTACTCAGGGGGAAACGGAAACACCATATATTTT. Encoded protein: CASSYSGGNGNTIYF.